These 15 T cell receptor beta chains originate from one sample sequenced in a study of blood T cell repertoires in COVID-19. Libraries were prepared by immunoSEQ multiplex PCR; TCRdb keeps only in-frame clonotypes and omits some of them. The sample shows about 250,000 clones, roughly 88% of them seen only once. The material sequenced was peripheral blood. The receptors derive from a human donor with COVID-19, enrolled during active disease. The donor label of this sample is uncertain.

This chain connects TRBV19 to TRBJ2-1; TRBD2 aligns across 7 bases. Germline trimming cut 4 bases from V and 7 bases from J; bases unmatched to any gene: 4. This CDR3 is 13 amino acids long. Looked up from germline, CDR1 is LNHDA and CDR2 is SQIVND (reference sequence). CDR3 DNA sequence: TGTGCCAGTAGTACCCGGGGGGTAAATGAGCAGTTCTTC. Protein: CASSTRGVNEQFF.

V and J are TRBV9 and TRBJ1-1; maybe TRBD1 (5 bases). Trimming pared 3 bases from V and 3 bases from J, leaving 12 bases between. CDR1 and CDR2 (germline): SGDLS, YYNGEE. The CDR3 consists of 14 residues. The CDR3 here is CASSALDSYTEAFF. CDR3 nucleotides: TGTGCCAGCAGCGCTTTAGACAGCTACACTGAAGCTTTCTTT.

The chain combines TRBV27 with TRBJ2-7, with 7 bases matching TRBD2. Germline V gene lookup returns CDR1 MNHEY and CDR2 SMNVEV (reference sequence). V was clipped by 5 bases and J by 0 bases; unmatched bases: 4. This CDR3 spans 14 amino acids. Written as DNA, the CDR3 is TGTGCCAGCAGTCACAGCGGGACCTCCTACGAGCAGTACTTC. This codes for CASSHSGTSYEQYF.

The chain has TRBV11-2 and TRBJ1-3; the D gene is possibly TRBD1 (5 bases). CDR3 size: 16 residues. In germline, CDR1 is SGHAT, CDR2 FQNNGV. Deletions cut 4 bases from V and 4 bases from J, with 17 bases between. Here the CDR3 reads CASSSVGGARGNTIYF. DNA for the CDR3: TGTGCCAGCAGCTCCGTGGGAGGGGCGAGGGGAAACACCATATATTTT.

The CDR3 DNA follows: TGTGCCTGGAGCCAAGGGGGCGCGTGGGATGGCTACACCTTC. As protein: CAWSQGGAWDGYTF. The chain couples TRBV30 to TRBJ1-2, with 7 bases identical to TRBD1. V shed 3 bases, J shed 6 bases, and the junction held 10 bases outside the gene matches. The CDR3 length is 14 residues. Germline values: CDR1 GTSNPN, CDR2 SVGIG (reference sequence). Combining the CDR3 with reference TRBV30 and TRBJ1-2 gives the whole variable domain SQTIHQWPATLVQPVGSPLSLECTVEGTSNPNLYWYRQAAGRGLQLLFYSVGIGQISSEVPQNLSASRPQDRQFILSSKKLLLSDSGFYLCAWSQGGAWDGYTFGSGTRLTVV.

This clone showed up just a few times. Other DNA sequences of this sample code for an identical CDR3. The rearrangement links TRBV2 to TRBJ2-5; 7 nucleotides match TRBD1. V shed 4 bases and J 4 bases; nucleotides not matched to a gene: 0. The CDR3 covers 12 residues. Germline CDR1 SNHLY, CDR2 FYNNEI. The CDR3 reads CASSGQGETQYF. Here the CDR3 DNA reads TGTGCCAGCAGTGGACAGGGAGAGACCCAGTACTTC.

J is TRBJ2-1 and V is TRBV4-2; 9 nucleotides match TRBD2. In germline, CDR1 is LGHNA, CDR2 YNFKEQ. J lost 7 bases, V lost 4 bases, and 14 bases had no gene match. The CDR3 runs 17 residues. CDR3 coding DNA: TGTGCCAGCAGCCCCGGACTAGCGCCACTTTCCAAAAATGAGCAGTTCTTC. Protein: CASSPGLAPLSKNEQFF.

The rearrangement links TRBV19 to TRBJ1-6, with 8 positions matching TRBD1. V lost 5 bases and J lost 4; bases outside the gene matches: 10. The germline V gene encodes CDR1 LNHDA and CDR2 SQIVND (reference sequence). CDR3 length equals 17 residues. This CDR3 reads CASSFRPDREYNSPLHF. The CDR3 bases are TGTGCCAGTAGTTTCCGCCCGGACAGGGAATATAATTCACCCCTCCACTTT. Together with reference TRBV19 and TRBJ1-6, the CDR3 gives the full variable domain: DGGITQSPKYLFRKEGQNVTLSCEQNLNHDAMYWYRQDPGQGLRLIYYSQIVNDFQKGDIAEGYSVSREKKESFPLTVTSAQKNPTAFYLCASSFRPDREYNSPLHFGNGTRLTVT.

Turning to this clone: At one end, the junction sequence differs from germline, possibly due to a read error. The chain joins TRBV7-7 to TRBJ2-3, with TRBD2 as a possible D gene (5 bases). The CDR3 extends over 15 amino acids. The V gene's germline CDR1 is SSHAT and CDR2 FNYEAQ (reference sequence). As DNA, the CDR3 is TGTGCTAGCAGCTTAAGAGCCGAGGGCGGAGATACGCAGTATTTT. This translates into CASSLRAEGGDTQYF.

The genes are TRBV2 and TRBJ2-2, with 9 bases identical to TRBD2. The germline V gene has CDR1 SNHLY and CDR2 FYNNEI. This CDR3 has 15 residues. V trimming: 6 bases; J trimming: 6 bases; junction bases outside the gene matches: 8. CDR3 sequence (DNA): TGTGCCAGCAGGATCGGAGTAGCGGGAGCCGGGGAGCTGTTTTTT. Encoded protein: CASRIGVAGAGELFF.

V gene TRBV12-2 combines with J gene TRBJ2-7; the D call of TRBD2 is as the table states it, not checked on the DNA. TRBV12-2 is designated a pseudogene. CDR3 length: 15 amino acids. The CDR3 reads CASRRTSARTYEQYF. In DNA form, the CDR3 reads TGTGCAAGTCGCCGCACTAGCGCTCGTACCTACGAGCAGTACTTC.

This clone was recorded only once. The CDR3 coding sequence is TGCAGCGTCACCCAGGGGACGAGTCACCCCTATGGCTACACCTTC. This translates into CSVTQGTSHPYGYTF. The J gene is TRBJ1-2, the V gene TRBV29-1; D perhaps matches TRBD1 (6 bases). This CDR3 contains 15 residues. Germline assignment: CDR1 SQVTM and CDR2 ANQGSEA. Trimming left V 6 bases short and J 4 bases short, with 21 bases between.

V gene TRBV6-4 combines with J gene TRBJ1-5; D ambiguous. Germline-derived CDR1 and CDR2 are MRHNA and SNTAGT. The V end was cut by 4 bases, the J end by 6 bases, with 10 bases between. There are 13 residues in the CDR3. The CDR3: CASSAESGQPQHF. The CDR3 region has the DNA TGTGCCAGCAGTGCGGAATCAGGTCAGCCCCAGCATTTT.

The chain couples TRBV9 to TRBJ2-7; 9 bases line up with TRBD2. This CDR3 has 17 residues. Germline CDR1 is SGDLS and CDR2 is YYNGEE. J was trimmed by 3 bases and V by 3 bases; bases with no gene match: 13. This CDR3 is CASSASSLAGVIYEQYF. In DNA, the CDR3 is TGTGCCAGCAGCGCCTCCTCTTTAGCGGGAGTAATCTACGAGCAGTACTTC.

The J gene is TRBJ1-2, the V gene TRBV6-5; D is possibly TRBD1 (5 bases). V was clipped by 6 bases and J by 4 bases, with 12 bases between them. The CDR3 consists of 13 residues. Germline V gene data show CDR1 as MNHEY and CDR2 as SVGAGI. CDR3 amino acids: CASSSRAIYGYTF. The CDR3 nucleotides read TGTGCCAGCAGCTCCAGGGCTATCTATGGCTACACCTTC.